The T cell receptor (beta chain) described here comes from a study of regulatory T cells in long-lasting Graves disease. As for time point: newly diagnosed GD, antithyroid drugs for less than 3 months. Making the TCR library involved RNA that had been extracted from PBMCs. Construction of TCR beta libraries relied on iRepertoire HTBI primers and on Arm-PCR targeting CDR3 regions. One entry per CDR3 protein, called by TCRdb with MiXCR from the multiplex PCR reads. Of about 430,000 distinct CDR3 sequences in the sample, approximately 16% were seen once. The CDR3 is made up of 15 amino acids. The ends were cut back, 4 bases at V and 3 bases at J, with 14 bases in the middle. CDR1 and CDR2 from the germline V gene are PRHDT and FYEKMQ (reference sequence). Worth noting for this clonotype: Just one base apart from a much larger clone, this may be a read error.

Separately, the same data were catalogued under a study of T cells in Graves' hyperthyroidism and ophthalmopathy. Per that study: Calling Graves' hyperthyroidism stable meant ophthalmopathy did not progress within 18 months. The HTBI primer set served for first-round RT-PCR of the TCR CDR3. A model using 13 V-J features told ophthalmopathy apart from stable hyperthyroidism.

The source of this sequence is a woman aged 40 to 50 with Graves disease. The chain couples TRBV13 to TRBJ2-3; D may be TRBD2 (6 bases). Source: peripheral blood mononuclear cells (PBMCs), taken at new diagnosis, from a patient treated with antithyroid drugs. The CDR3: CASSCPGGETDTQYF. CDR3 in DNA: TGTGCCAGCAGCTGCCCTGGCGGGGAGACAGATACGCAGTATTTT.